This TCR beta chain was sequenced during a study of control samples from healthy donors and cancer patients. V was cut by 4 bases and J by 2 bases, with 5 bases left in between. The germline V gene encodes CDR1 MNHEY and CDR2 SMNVEV (reference sequence). The CDR3 spans 13 residues. Here immunoSEQ multiplex PCR was the method, and the copy in TCRdb shows in-frame clones only, minus some. The top ten hold nearly 6% of the sample, which has about 61,000 clones, 90% seen once. Sequencing was done on a sample of PBMCs. The receptor was derived from a man aged 60 to 75 with colorectal cancer. The chain links TRBV27 to TRBJ2-2; D not certain. The CDR3 sequence: CASSSTNTGELFF. The CDR3 DNA follows: TGTGCCAGCAGTTCAACAAACACCGGGGAGCTGTTTTTT.